This TCR beta chain was obtained from a study of cytomegalovirus exposure and HLA in healthy donors. The donors comprised healthy bone marrow donors. Donors counted as nominally healthy when sampled, yet unrecorded immune exposures were likely. Germline V CDR1 and CDR2: SGHTA, FQGNSA. The CDR3 has 17 residues. Germline trimming cut 2 bases from V and 4 bases from J; bases unmatched to any gene: 9. Details on this clone: Its specificity is not known.

It was with 60 Vbeta and 13 Jbeta primers that the PCR ran. TCRdb keeps only in-frame clones here, not all; method: immunoSEQ multiplex PCR. The data contain 110,000 to 150,000 clones, 82% of them singletons. Study observations and caveats: An Asian-associated ancestry cluster reportedly showed fewer N-insertions than the roughly 700-donor mean in a later analysis. As a later analysis revealed, most CMV-associated TCR beta chains appeared HLA-restricted.

This TCR was sampled from a male donor in good health and CMV-seronegative. The chain links TRBV7-2 to TRBJ2-5, with 11 bases identical to TRBD2. The sample comprised PBMCs. CDR3 sequence reads: CASSLTIAGGPRETQYF. In nucleotides, the CDR3 is TGTGCCAGCAGCTTAACGATAGCGGGAGGGCCGAGAGAGACCCAGTACTTC.